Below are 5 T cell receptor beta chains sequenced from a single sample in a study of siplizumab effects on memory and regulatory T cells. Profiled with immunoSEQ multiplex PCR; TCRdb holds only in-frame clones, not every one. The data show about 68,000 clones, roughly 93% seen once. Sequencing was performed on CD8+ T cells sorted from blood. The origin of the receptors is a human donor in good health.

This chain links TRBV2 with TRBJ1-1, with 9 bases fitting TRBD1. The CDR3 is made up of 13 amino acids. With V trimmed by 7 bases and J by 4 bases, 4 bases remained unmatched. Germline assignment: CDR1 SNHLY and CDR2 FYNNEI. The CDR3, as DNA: TGTGCCAGCACCGCGACAGGGGGCACTGAAGCTTTCTTT. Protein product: CASTATGGTEAFF.

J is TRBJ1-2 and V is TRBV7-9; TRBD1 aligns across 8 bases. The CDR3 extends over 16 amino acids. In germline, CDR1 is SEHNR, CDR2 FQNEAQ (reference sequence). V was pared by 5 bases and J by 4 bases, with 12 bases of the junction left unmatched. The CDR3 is CASSIQGDRKPYGYTF. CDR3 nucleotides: TGTGCCAGCAGCATACAGGGGGACAGGAAGCCCTATGGCTACACCTTC.

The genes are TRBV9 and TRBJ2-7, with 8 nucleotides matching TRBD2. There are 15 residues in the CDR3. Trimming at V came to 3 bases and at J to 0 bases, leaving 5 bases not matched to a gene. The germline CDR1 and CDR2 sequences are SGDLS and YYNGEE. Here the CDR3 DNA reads TGTGCCAGCAGCGCCGGGGGGGAATCCTCCTACGAGCAGTACTTC. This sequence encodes CASSAGGESSYEQYF.

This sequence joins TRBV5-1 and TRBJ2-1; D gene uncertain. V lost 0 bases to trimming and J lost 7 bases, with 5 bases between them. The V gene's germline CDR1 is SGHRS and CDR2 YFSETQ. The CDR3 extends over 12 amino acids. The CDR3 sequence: CASSLDANEQFF. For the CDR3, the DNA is TGCGCCAGCAGCTTGGACGCGAATGAGCAGTTCTTC.

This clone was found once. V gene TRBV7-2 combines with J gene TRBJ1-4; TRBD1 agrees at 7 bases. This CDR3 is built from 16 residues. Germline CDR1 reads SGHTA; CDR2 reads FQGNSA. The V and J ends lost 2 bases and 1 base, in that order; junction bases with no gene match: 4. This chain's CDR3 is CASSLRGPETNEKLFF. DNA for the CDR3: TGTGCCAGCAGCTTAAGGGGGCCAGAAACTAATGAAAAACTGTTTTTT.